Detailed here is one T cell receptor (beta chain). Its antigen remains unidentified. Only in-frame clones appear in the TCRdb table, and some are missing; sequencing was by immunoSEQ multiplex PCR. The sample carries approximately 2.4 million clones, approximately 95% recorded once. The CDR3 spans 16 residues. V lost 4 bases and J lost 3; bases outside the gene matches: 11. The germline V gene has CDR1 SGHNT and CDR2 YYREEE (reference sequence). The data derive from a study of shared clonotypes between healthy human individuals. Study conclusions and caveats: Donors were few, which limited the genetic and exposure-history diversity represented.

The TCR was taken from a man between 18 and 35 years old in good health. The specimen was naive CD4+ T cells sorted from blood. Documented subset: CD45RA+ positively selected. The chain recombines TRBV5-4 with TRBJ2-7; 9 nucleotides match TRBD2. The DNA for the CDR3 is TGTGCCAGCAGCCCATCAGGGGGGACTAGCAGCTACGAGCAGTACTTC. Amino acid sequence: CASSPSGGTSSYEQYF. Full variable domain (missing parts from reference TRBV5-4 and TRBJ2-7): ETGVTQSPTHLIKTRGQQVTLRCSSQSGHNTVSWYQQALGQGPQFIFQYYREEENGRGNFPPRFSGLQFPNYSSELNVNALELDDSALYLCASSPSGGTSSYEQYFGPGTRLTVT.